The 12 T cell receptor beta chains reported below all come from one sample, sequenced in a study of T cells after somatic rescue of genetic block. This table comes from immunoSEQ multiplex PCR, and its TCRdb copy is limited to in-frame clones, with some not included. The sample contains some 68,000 clones, roughly 91% of which appear only once. Sequencing used peripheral blood mononuclear cells (PBMCs). The receptors were gathered from a man aged 25 to 40.

The CDR3 DNA reads as TGTGCCAGCTCACCAGGGGTCCAAGAGACCCAGTACTTC. Its protein is CASSPGVQETQYF. The V call is TRBV18, the J call TRBJ2-5; no clear D gene. There are 13 residues in the CDR3. Deletions cut 2 bases from V and 1 base from J, with 5 bases between. Germline CDR1 is KGHSH and CDR2 is LQKENI. The full variable domain, its missing parts supplied by reference TRBV18 and TRBJ2-5, is NAGVMQNPRHLVRRRGQEARLRCSPMKGHSHVYWYRQLPEEGLKFMVYLQKENIIDESGMPKERFSAEFPKEGPSILRIQQVVRGDSAAYFCASSPGVQETQYFGPGTRLLVL.

This clone is a singleton in its sample. The chain has TRBV14 and TRBJ2-3, with D unclear. The germline V gene has CDR1 SGHDN and CDR2 FVKESK. CDR3 size: 11 residues. The V end lost 6 bases, the J end lost 2 bases, and 3 bases lay between the germline ends. The CDR3 here is CASSYTDTQYF. The CDR3 bases are TGTGCCAGCAGTTACACAGATACGCAGTATTTT.

The chain employs TRBV5-1 and TRBJ1-2; D perhaps matches TRBD1 (6 bases). The CDR3 sequence is 13 residues long. V lost 4 bases and J 4 bases, leaving 11 bases between the germline ends. Germline CDR1 reads SGHRS; CDR2 reads YFSETQ. The CDR3 sequence: CASSTQGFYGYTF. DNA for the CDR3: TGCGCCAGCAGCACCCAGGGGTTCTATGGCTACACCTTC.

The chain is built from TRBV6-1 and TRBJ2-3; D not resolved. V lost 4 bases and J lost 3, with 8 bases in between. Germline CDR1 MNHNS, CDR2 SASEGT. The CDR3 totals 13 residues. DNA of the CDR3: TGTGCCAGCAGTGGGATGGGGACAGATACGCAGTATTTT. It specifies CASSGMGTDTQYF.

As to this clone: Different DNA sequences within this sample yield the same CDR3. V and J are TRBV5-1 and TRBJ2-3, with unresolved D. CDR3 length: 13 amino acids. The germline V gene encodes CDR1 SGHRS and CDR2 YFSETQ. V shed 1 base and J shed 0 bases, with 3 bases lying between them. The CDR3 nucleotides are TGCGCCAGCAGCTTGTACAGCACAGATACGCAGTATTTT. This translates into CASSLYSTDTQYF.

The V and J genes are TRBV28 and TRBJ2-1, with TRBD2 as a possible D gene (5 bases). The CDR3 loop spans 14 amino acids. V lost 6 bases and J 9 bases, leaving 18 bases between the germline ends. The germline V gene has CDR1 MDHEN and CDR2 SYDVKM. DNA for the CDR3: TGTGCCAGCAGCCCTCGGAGGTGGAACAGTGAGCAGTTCTTC. It yields the protein CASSPRRWNSEQFF.

CDR3 loop: CASSTERGAGELFF. The CDR3 coding sequence is TGCGCCAGCAGCACCGAGCGGGGGGCCGGGGAGCTGTTTTTT. The genes are TRBV5-1 and TRBJ2-2; 9 bases line up with TRBD2. The germline CDR1 and CDR2 sequences are SGHRS and YFSETQ. The length of the CDR3 is 14 residues. Losses at the gene ends were 4 bases for V and 6 bases for J; bases not matched to a gene: 4.

The V call is TRBV19, the J call TRBJ1-4; D is ambiguous. The V end lost 4 bases, the J end lost 3 bases, and 12 bases lay between the germline ends. The CDR3 is made up of 15 amino acids. The germline V gene encodes CDR1 LNHDA and CDR2 SQIVND (reference sequence). The CDR3: CASSRTYGANEKLFF. The CDR3 DNA is TGTGCCAGTAGTAGAACGTACGGGGCTAATGAAAAACTGTTTTTT. The complete variable domain, with remaining parts taken from reference TRBV19 and TRBJ1-4, reads DGGITQSPKYLFRKEGQNVTLSCEQNLNHDAMYWYRQDPGQGLRLIYYSQIVNDFQKGDIAEGYSVSREKKESFPLTVTSAQKNPTAFYLCASSRTYGANEKLFFGSGTQLSVL.

The chain joins TRBV6-6 to TRBJ1-5, with 7 bases identical to TRBD1. V lost 8 bases, J lost 4 bases, and 11 bases stayed unmatched. The CDR3 loop spans 15 amino acids. Germline CDR1 reads MNHNY; CDR2 reads SVGAGI (reference sequence). The CDR3 DNA reads as TGTGCCAGCCGACTCGCCGGGACAGCAAATCAGCCCCAGCATTTT. Protein product: CASRLAGTANQPQHF.

The V and J genes are TRBV5-4 and TRBJ2-5, with D hard to call. This CDR3 region has 12 residues. V was trimmed by 3 bases and J by 7 bases, leaving 10 bases between them. Germline V lookup: CDR1 SGHNT, CDR2 YYREEE (reference sequence). DNA for the CDR3: TGTGCCAGCAGCTCGGAGAGCTTGACCCAGTACTTC. This encodes CASSSESLTQYF.

The chain carries TRBV30 and TRBJ1-1; D is ambiguous. The V end lost 1 base, the J end lost 1 base, and 4 bases lay between the germline ends. The V gene's germline CDR1 is GTSNPN and CDR2 SVGIG (reference sequence). This CDR3 has 12 residues. The CDR3 reads CAWSAGNTEAFF. DNA for the CDR3: TGTGCCTGGAGTGCCGGGAACACTGAAGCTTTCTTT.

The chain uses TRBV23-1 and TRBJ1-5; D perhaps matches TRBD1 (6 bases). Being an ORF, TRBV23-1 has a function that is uncertain. There are 17 residues in the CDR3. Trimming took 0 bases from V and 1 from J, leaving 13 bases between them. The CDR3 sequence is CASSQSRGGWSNQPQHF. The CDR3 nucleotides read TGCGCCAGCAGTCAATCGCGGGGGGGCTGGAGCAATCAGCCCCAGCATTTT.